The T cell receptor beta chain described here comes from a study of T cells after yellow fever vaccination. The length of the CDR3 is 12 residues. V was shortened by 5 bases and J by 6 bases, with 11 bases between the two germline ends. There are many counts of this clonotype. One entry per CDR3 protein, called by TCRdb with MiXCR from the 5' RACE reads. This sample has 20,000 to 30,000 distinct CDR3 sequences, with less than 7% found just once. Specimen: PBMCs, either bulk or a sorted T-cell subset (CD4+, CD8+, memory, or dextramer-sorted; not recorded which), collected 15 days after the yellow fever booster vaccination. The chain links TRBV12-3 or TRBV12-4 to TRBJ2-7, with D hard to call. This sequence was found in a man aged 30 to 39 who received the YFV17D yellow fever vaccine. This chain's CDR3 is CASSPGVTEQYF. The CDR3, as DNA: TGTGCCAGCAGTCCAGGTGTCACCGAGCAGTACTTC.